The TCR beta chain described here comes from a study of T cell responses to AZD1222 COVID-19 vaccine. Broader study findings: Possibly, clonal diversity was underestimated; donors were largely white British and included more females.

Profiled with immunoSEQ multiplex PCR; TCRdb holds only in-frame clones, not every one. The sample lists about 120,000 clones; 90% to 95% were seen once. In the case of this clone: Antigen unknown.

The material was peripheral blood, obtained on day 0 of AZD1222 vaccination. The sequence was obtained from an adult in good health.

CDR3 region: CASQIGTSATDTQYF. DNA for the CDR3: TGTGCCAGCCAAATCGGGACTAGCGCCACAGATACGCAGTATTTT. This chain links TRBV6-5 with TRBJ2-3, with 10 bases identical to TRBD2. J lost 2 bases, V lost 8 bases, and 7 bases had no gene match. Germline values: CDR1 MNHEY, CDR2 SVGAGI. The CDR3 consists of 15 residues.